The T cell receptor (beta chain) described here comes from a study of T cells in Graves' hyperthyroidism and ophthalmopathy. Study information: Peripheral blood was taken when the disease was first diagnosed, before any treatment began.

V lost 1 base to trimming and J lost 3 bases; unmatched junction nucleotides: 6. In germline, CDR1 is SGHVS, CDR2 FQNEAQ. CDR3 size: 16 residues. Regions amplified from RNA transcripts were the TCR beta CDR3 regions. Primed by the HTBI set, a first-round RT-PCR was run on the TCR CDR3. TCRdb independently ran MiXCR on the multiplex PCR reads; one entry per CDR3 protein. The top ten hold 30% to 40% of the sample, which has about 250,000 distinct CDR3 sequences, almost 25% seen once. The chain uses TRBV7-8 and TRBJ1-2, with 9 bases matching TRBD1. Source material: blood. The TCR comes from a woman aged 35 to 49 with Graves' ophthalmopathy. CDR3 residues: CASSLVTGGRDYGYTF. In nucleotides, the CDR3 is TGTGCCAGCAGCTTAGTAACAGGGGGCCGCGACTATGGCTACACCTTC.